The rows below give T cell receptor beta chains drawn from one sample of a study of tumor-infiltrating lymphocytes in primary liver carcinoma. TCRdb independently ran MiXCR on the multiplex PCR reads; one entry per CDR3 protein. The sample includes 75,000 to 80,000 distinct CDR3 sequences, 69% of them seen just once. Sequenced sample: tumor-adjacent normal liver tissue. These receptors all stem from a man aged 35-49 years with primary liver carcinoma and hepatitis B virus infection. Each CDR3 is given with its conserved first and last residue. The D gene is left open where the match is weak. The size entry is marked missing in some rows and otherwise reads once, few, many or a size class.

.	TRBV13	.	TRBJ2-1	TGTGCCAGCAGCTCACTGCCTAAAGAGCAGTTCTTC	CASSSLPKEQFF
.	TRBV6-1	many	TRBJ2-1	TGTGCCAGCAGTGAAGCGGGACGACGACACAATGAGCAGTTCTTC	CASSEAGRRHNEQFF
.	TRBV28	.	TRBJ1-2	TGTGCCTGCTTTGAGTCCGGGACAAACAGCTACACCTTC	CACFESGTNSYTF
TRBD1	TRBV11-2	medium-sized	TRBJ2-5	TGTGCCAGCAGCGCGACAGGGGGCGGCGAGACCCAGTACTTC	CASSATGGGETQYF
.	TRBV29-1	.	TRBJ2-7	TGCAGCGTTACAGGACAAAGACTCTACGGGCAGTACTTC	CSVTGQRLYGQYF
.	TRBV4-1	.	TRBJ2-7	TGCACCAGCAGCCAAGATTTGGGAGGTGGCTACAAGCAGTGCTTC	CTSSQDLGGGYKQCF
TRBD2	TRBV18	few	TRBJ2-3	TGTGCCAGCTCGCCGGGACTAGCGAGCACAGATACGCAGTATTTT	CASSPGLASTDTQYF
.	TRBV29-1	.	TRBJ1-1	TGTAGCGTTGAGGGGACGCCGTCCTCGCATGAAGCTTTATTT	CSVEGTPSSHEALF
TRBD1	TRBV7-9	.	TRBJ2-2	TGTGCCGGCAGCTTAGAGGGGGCCTACGGGGAGCTGTTTTTT	CAGSLEGAYGELFF
.	TRBV10-1	.	TRBJ1-3	TGCGCCAGCAAACAGGGAAACACCATATATTTT	CASKQGNTIYF
.	TRBV5-1	.	TRBJ1-2	TGCGCCAGCAGCTTGTCAGACAGCAACTATGGCTACACCTTC	CASSLSDSNYGYTF
.	TRBV4-1	once	TRBJ2-1	TGCGCCAACAGCCAAGGACTCTTACGGAGCCGGTACAATGAGCAGTTCTTC	CANSQGLLRSRYNEQFF
.	TRBV11-2	.	TRBJ2-1	TGTGCCAGCAGCTACTCTTCGACTATCGGGAGTGGAGGCGGGTTCTTC	CASSYSSTIGSGGGFF
.	TRBV6-2/TRBV6-3	.	TRBJ1-5	TGTGTCAGCAGTTGGTCCACGGATAGCAATCATCCCCAGCATTTT	CVSSWSTDSNHPQHF
.	TRBV19	.	TRBJ2-1	TGTGCCAGTAGTAGGGGGGTTGAGCAGCTCTTC	CASSRGVEQLF
TRBD2	TRBV12-3/TRBV12-4	.	TRBJ2-1	TGTGCCAGCAGTTTAGGTAGCGGGAGTAAGATGGGTGAGCAGTTATTC	CASSLGSGSKMGEQLF
.	TRBV4-3	.	TRBJ2-6	TGCGCTAGCGGCCAAGATGCAGGCCTAGACTCTGGGGCCATCGTCCTGACTTTC	CASGQDAGLDSGAIVLTF
.	TRBV10-3	.	TRBJ2-5	TGTGCCATCAGTGATTACGGGGAGACCCAGTACTTC	CAISDYGETQYF
TRBD1	TRBV4-3	once	TRBJ2-7	TGCGCCAGTAGCCAGAAGGACAGGAGCTCCTACGAGCAGTACTTC	CASSQKDRSSYEQYF
.	TRBV11-2	.	TRBJ2-3	TGTGCCAGCAGCTTCCGGCGACGCCCAATAAGCACAGATACGCAGTATTTT	CASSFRRRPISTDTQYF
.	TRBV10-3	.	TRBJ1-5	TGTACCATCAGTGAGTTGGGCTTCAATCTGCCCCAGCATTTT	CTISELGFNLPQHF
TRBD1	TRBV7-9	.	TRBJ2-2	TGTGCCAGCATCCAGTTATCTGGGACAGCAAACACCGGGGAGCTGTTTTTT	CASIQLSGTANTGELFF
.	TRBV7-2	once	TRBJ2-3	TGTGCCAGCAGCATGTCCACAGATACGCAGTATTTT	CASSMSTDTQYF
.	TRBV29-1	.	TRBJ2-1	TGCAGCTTTGTCATGGCAGGCACGGGGGAGCAGCTCTTC	CSFVMAGTGEQLF
.	TRBV28	.	TRBJ1-3	TGTGCCAACGTGGGGAACGGAAACACCATATATTTT	CANVGNGNTIYF
.	TRBV29-1	.	TRBJ2-2	TGCAGCGTTTCAACGAACACCGGGAGGCTGTTTTTT	CSVSTNTGRLFF
.	TRBV6-1	.	TRBJ1-4	TGTGCCAGCAATGAAGCGGGTATTGCAACTAATGAAAAACTGTTTTTT	CASNEAGIATNEKLFF
TRBD2	TRBV29-1	.	TRBJ2-1	TGCAGCGTTGGACTAGCGGGAGTTTCCGATGAGCAGTTCTTC	CSVGLAGVSDEQFF
.	TRBV5-4	.	TRBJ2-7	TGTGCCAGTAACCCAGACAGGAACTACGAGCAGTACTTC	CASNPDRNYEQYF
TRBD1	TRBV18	.	TRBJ1-5	TGTGCCATCTCACCCGGACAGGGGGCTACAGAGCCCCAGCATTTT	CAISPGQGATEPQHF
.	TRBV7-8	.	TRBJ1-1	TGTACCAGCAGCCCACTTCAGGGTAACGGAGGTAGCGCTGAAGCTTTCTTT	CTSSPLQGNGGSAEAFF
TRBD2	TRBV30	.	TRBJ2-5	TGTGCCTTGAGCCACGGGAGGGCCCAAGAGACCCAGTACTTC	CALSHGRAQETQYF
.	TRBV14	.	TRBJ1-6	TGTACCGGCAGCCAAGAGACACTCGCTAATTCACCCCCGCACTTT	CTGSQETLANSPPHF